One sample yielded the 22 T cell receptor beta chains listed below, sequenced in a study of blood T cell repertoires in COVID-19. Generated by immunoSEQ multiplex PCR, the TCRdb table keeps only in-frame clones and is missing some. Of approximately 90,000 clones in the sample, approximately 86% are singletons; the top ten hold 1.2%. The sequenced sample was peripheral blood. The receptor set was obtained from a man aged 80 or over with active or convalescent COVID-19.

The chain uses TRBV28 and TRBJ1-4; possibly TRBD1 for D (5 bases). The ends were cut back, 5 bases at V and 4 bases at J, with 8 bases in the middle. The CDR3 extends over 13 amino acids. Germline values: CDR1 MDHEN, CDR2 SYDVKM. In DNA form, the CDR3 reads TGTGCCAGCAGTAGGGGCTTTAATGAAAAACTGTTTTTT. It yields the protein CASSRGFNEKLFF.

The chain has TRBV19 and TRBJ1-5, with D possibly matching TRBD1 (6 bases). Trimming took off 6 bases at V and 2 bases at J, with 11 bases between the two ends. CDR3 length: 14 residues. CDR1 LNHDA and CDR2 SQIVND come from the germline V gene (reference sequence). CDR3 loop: CASRKQGGNQPQHF. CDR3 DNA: TGTGCCAGTAGGAAACAGGGTGGCAATCAGCCCCAGCATTTT.

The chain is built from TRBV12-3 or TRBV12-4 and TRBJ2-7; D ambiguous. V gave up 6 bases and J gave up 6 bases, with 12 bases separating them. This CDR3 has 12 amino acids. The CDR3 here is CASSPYSSEQYF. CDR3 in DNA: TGTGCCAGCAGCCCGTATAGCTCCGAGCAGTACTTC.

The CDR3 bases are TGTGCCAGCAGTGATCGGCTAGGCCCAGGGGGCACAGATACGCAGTATTTT. This sequence encodes CASSDRLGPGGTDTQYF. The rearrangement joins TRBV2 to TRBJ2-3; tentatively, D is TRBD1 (6 bases). CDR1 SNHLY and CDR2 FYNNEI come from the germline V gene. The V and J ends lost 3 bases and 1 base respectively, with 17 bases between them. This CDR3 spans 17 amino acids.

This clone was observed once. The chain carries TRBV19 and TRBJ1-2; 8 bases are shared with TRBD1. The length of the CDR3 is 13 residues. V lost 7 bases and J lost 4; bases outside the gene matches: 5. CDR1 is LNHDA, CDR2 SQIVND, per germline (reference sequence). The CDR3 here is CASNSDRGYGYTF. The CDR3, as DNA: TGTGCCAGTAATTCCGACAGGGGCTATGGCTACACCTTC.

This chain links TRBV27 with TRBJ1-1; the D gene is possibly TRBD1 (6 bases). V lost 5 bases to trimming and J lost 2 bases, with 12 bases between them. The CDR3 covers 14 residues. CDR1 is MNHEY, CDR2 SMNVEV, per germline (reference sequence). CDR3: CASSLGTPNTEAFF. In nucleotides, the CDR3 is TGTGCCAGCAGTCTCGGGACACCAAACACTGAAGCTTTCTTT.

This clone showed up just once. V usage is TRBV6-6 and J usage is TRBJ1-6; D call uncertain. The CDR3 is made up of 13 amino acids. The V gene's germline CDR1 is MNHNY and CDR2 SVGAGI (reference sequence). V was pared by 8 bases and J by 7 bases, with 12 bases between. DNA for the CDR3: TGTGCCAGCGCGGAGGTTTCCAATTCACCCCTCCACTTT. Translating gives CASAEVSNSPLHF.

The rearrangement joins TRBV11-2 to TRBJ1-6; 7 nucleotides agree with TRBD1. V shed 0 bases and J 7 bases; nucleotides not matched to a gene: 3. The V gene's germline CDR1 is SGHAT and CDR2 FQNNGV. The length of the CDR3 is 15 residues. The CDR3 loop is CASSLEWDRNSPLHF. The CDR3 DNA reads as TGTGCCAGCAGCTTAGAATGGGACAGAAATTCACCCCTCCACTTT.

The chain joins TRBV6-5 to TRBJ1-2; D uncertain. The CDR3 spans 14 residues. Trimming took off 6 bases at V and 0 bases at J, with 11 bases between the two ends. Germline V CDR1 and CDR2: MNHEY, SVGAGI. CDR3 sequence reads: CASRKIDSNYGYTF. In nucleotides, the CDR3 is TGTGCCAGCAGGAAAATAGATTCTAACTATGGCTACACCTTC.

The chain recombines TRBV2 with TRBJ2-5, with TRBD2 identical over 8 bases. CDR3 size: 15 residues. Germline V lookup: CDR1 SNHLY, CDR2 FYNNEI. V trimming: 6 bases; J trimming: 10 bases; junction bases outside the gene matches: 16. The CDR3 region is CASSLTGTPGRDQYF. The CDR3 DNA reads TGTGCCAGCAGCTTAACCGGGACGCCCGGGAGGGACCAGTACTTC.

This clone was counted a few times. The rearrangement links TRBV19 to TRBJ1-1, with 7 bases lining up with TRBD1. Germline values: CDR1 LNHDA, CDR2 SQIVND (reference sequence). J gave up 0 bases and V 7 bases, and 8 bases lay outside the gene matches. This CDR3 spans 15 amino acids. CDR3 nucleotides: TGTGCCAGTATCTCGACAGGGACCATGAACACTGAAGCTTTCTTT. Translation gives CASISTGTMNTEAFF. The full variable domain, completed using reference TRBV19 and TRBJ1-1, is DGGITQSPKYLFRKEGQNVTLSCEQNLNHDAMYWYRQDPGQGLRLIYYSQIVNDFQKGDIAEGYSVSREKKESFPLTVTSAQKNPTAFYLCASISTGTMNTEAFFGQGTRLTVV.

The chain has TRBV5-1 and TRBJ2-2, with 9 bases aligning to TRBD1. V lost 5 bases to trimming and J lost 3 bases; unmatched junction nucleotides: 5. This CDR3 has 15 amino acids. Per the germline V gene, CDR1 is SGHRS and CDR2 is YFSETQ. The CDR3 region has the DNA TGCGCCAGCAGTTCCGGGACAGGGTACACCGGGGAGCTGTTTTTT. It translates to CASSSGTGYTGELFF.

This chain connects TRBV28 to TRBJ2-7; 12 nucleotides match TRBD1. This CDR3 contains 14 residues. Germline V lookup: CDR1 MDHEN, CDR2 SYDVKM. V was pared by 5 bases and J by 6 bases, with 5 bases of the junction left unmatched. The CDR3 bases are TGTGCCAGCAGTCCCGGGACAGGGGGCCTCGAGCAGTACTTC. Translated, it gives CASSPGTGGLEQYF.

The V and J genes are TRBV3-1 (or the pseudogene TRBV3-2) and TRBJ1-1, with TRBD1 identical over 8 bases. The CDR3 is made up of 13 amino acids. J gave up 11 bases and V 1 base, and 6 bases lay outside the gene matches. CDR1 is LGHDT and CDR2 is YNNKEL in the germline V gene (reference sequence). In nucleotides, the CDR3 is TGTGCCAGCAGCCAAGGACCTCAGGGGGCGGCTTTCTTT. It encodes CASSQGPQGAAFF.

The CDR3 sequence is CASSQFVGTGYGYTF. The CDR3 nucleotides are TGCGCCAGCAGCCAATTTGTCGGGACAGGGTATGGCTACACCTTC. V is TRBV4-3 and J is TRBJ1-2, with TRBD1 matching 9 bases. The germline V gene has CDR1 LGHNA and CDR2 YSLEER. The CDR3 is 15 amino acids. Losses at the gene ends were 2 bases for V and 5 bases for J; bases not matched to a gene: 6.

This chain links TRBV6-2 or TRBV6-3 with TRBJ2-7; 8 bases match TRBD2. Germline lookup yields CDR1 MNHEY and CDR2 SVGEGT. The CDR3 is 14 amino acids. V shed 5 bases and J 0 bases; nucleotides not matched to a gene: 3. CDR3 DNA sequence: TGTGCCAGCAGTCGGAGCGGGAGCTCCTACGAGCAGTACTTC. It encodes CASSRSGSSYEQYF.

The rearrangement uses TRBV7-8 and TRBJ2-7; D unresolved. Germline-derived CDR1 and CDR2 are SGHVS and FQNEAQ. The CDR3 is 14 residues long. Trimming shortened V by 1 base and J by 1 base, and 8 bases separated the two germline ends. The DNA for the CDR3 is TGTGCCAGCAGCTTAGTGCCCAGATCCTACGAGCAGTACTTC. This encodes CASSLVPRSYEQYF.

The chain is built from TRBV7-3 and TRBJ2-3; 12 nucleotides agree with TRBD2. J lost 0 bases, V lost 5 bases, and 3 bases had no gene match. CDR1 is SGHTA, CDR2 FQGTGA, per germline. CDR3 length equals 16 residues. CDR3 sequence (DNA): TGTGCCAGCAGCCCCGGGACTAGCGGGAGCACAGATACGCAGTATTTT. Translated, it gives CASSPGTSGSTDTQYF.

DNA for the CDR3: TGTGCCAGCAGACGCCGACTAGCGGGAGCAGGTGAGCAGTACTTC. This codes for CASRRRLAGAGEQYF. The chain joins TRBV6-5 to TRBJ2-7, with 12 positions matching TRBD2. The CDR3 has 15 residues. The V gene end was trimmed by 6 bases and the J gene end by 7 bases; junction bases not matched to a gene: 10. The germline CDR1 and CDR2 sequences are MNHEY and SVGAGI.

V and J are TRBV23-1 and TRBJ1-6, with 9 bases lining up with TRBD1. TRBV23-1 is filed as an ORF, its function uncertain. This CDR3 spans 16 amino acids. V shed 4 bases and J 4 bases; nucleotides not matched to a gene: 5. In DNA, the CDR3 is TGCGCCAGCAGTCCCCCGGGACAGGGATATAATTCACCCCTCCACTTT. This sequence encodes CASSPPGQGYNSPLHF.

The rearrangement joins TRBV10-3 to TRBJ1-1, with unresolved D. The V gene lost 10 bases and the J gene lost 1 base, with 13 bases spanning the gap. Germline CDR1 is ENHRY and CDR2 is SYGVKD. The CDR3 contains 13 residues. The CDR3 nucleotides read TGTGCCAATCGCGGGAGCGAGAACACTGAAGCTTTCTTT. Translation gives CANRGSENTEAFF.

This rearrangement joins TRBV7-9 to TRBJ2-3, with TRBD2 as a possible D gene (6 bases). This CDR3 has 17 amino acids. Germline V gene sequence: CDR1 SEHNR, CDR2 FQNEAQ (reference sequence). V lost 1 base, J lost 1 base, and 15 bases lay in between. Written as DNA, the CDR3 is TGTGCCAGCAGCTTAGGAGGTTGGGGCGGGGGCACAGATACGCAGTATTTT. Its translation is CASSLGGWGGGTDTQYF.